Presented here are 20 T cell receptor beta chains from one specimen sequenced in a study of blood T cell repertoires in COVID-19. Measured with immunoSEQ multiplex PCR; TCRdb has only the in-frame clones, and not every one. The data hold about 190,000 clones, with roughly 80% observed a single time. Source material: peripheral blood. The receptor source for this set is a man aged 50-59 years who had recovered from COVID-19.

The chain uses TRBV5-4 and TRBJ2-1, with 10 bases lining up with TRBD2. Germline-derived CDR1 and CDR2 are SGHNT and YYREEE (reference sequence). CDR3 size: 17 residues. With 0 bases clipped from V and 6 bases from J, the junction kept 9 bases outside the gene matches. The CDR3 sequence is CASSLGLAGVLGNEQFF. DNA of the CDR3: TGTGCCAGCAGCTTGGGGCTAGCGGGAGTATTGGGCAATGAGCAGTTCTTC.

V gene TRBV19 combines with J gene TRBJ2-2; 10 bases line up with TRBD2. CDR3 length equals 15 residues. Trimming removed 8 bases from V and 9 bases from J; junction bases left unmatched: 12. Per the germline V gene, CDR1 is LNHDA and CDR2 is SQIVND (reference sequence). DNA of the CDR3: TGTGCCAGTGGGGTTCCTAGCGGGAGTTCGCGGGAGCTGTTTTTT. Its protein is CASGVPSGSSRELFF. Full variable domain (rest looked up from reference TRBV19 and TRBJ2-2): DGGITQSPKYLFRKEGQNVTLSCEQNLNHDAMYWYRQDPGQGLRLIYYSQIVNDFQKGDIAEGYSVSREKKESFPLTVTSAQKNPTAFYLCASGVPSGSSRELFFGEGSRLTVL.

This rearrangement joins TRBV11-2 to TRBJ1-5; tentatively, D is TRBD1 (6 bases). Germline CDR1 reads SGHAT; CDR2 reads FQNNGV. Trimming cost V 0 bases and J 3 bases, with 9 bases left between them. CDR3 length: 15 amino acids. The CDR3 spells CASSLDRGDNQPQHF. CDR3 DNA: TGTGCCAGCAGCTTAGACAGGGGAGACAATCAGCCCCAGCATTTT. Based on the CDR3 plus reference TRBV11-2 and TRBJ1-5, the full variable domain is EAGVAQSPRYKIIEKRQSVAFWCNPISGHATLYWYQQILGQGPKLLIQFQNNGVVDDSQLPKDRFSAERLKGVDSTLKIQPAKLEDSAVYLCASSLDRGDNQPQHFGDGTRLSIL.

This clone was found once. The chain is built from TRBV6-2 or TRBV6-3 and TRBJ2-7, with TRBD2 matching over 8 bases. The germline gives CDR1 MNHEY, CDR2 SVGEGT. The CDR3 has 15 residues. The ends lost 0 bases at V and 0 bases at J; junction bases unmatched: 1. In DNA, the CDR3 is TGTGCCAGCAGTTACTCGCGGGAGGACTCCTACGAGCAGTACTTC. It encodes CASSYSREDSYEQYF.

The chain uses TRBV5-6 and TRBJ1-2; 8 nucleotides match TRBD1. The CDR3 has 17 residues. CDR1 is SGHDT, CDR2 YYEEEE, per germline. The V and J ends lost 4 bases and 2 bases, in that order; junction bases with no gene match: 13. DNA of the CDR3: TGTGCCAGCAGCCCGGGGGGACAGGCCGAGGGGAACTATGGCTACACCTTC. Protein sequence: CASSPGGQAEGNYGYTF.

CDR3 loop: CASSRHRGEGTGELFF. The CDR3 nucleotides are TGCGCCAGCAGCCGTCACAGGGGGGAAGGGACCGGGGAGCTGTTTTTT. The chain links TRBV5-1 to TRBJ2-2, with 8 bases fitting TRBD1. The V gene's germline CDR1 is SGHRS and CDR2 YFSETQ. Trimming cost V 4 bases and J 5 bases; bases outside gene matches: 10. This CDR3 comprises 16 residues. The whole variable domain, remainder taken from reference TRBV5-1 and TRBJ2-2, is KAGVTQTPRYLIKTRGQQVTLSCSPISGHRSVSWYQQTPGQGLQFLFEYFSETQRNKGNFPGRFSGRQFSNSRSEMNVSTLELGDSALYLCASSRHRGEGTGELFFGEGSRLTVL.

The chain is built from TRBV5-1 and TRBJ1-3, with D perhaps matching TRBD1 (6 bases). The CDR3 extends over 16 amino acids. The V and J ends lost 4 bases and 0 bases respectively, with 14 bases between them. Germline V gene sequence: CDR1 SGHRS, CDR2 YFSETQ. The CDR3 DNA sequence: TGCGCCAGCAGCCCGACAGGCATGAGCTCTGGAAACACCATATATTTT. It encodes CASSPTGMSSGNTIYF.

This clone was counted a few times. This CDR3 reads CASSLRQGVGEQYF. DNA for the CDR3: TGTGCCAGCAGTTTGCGACAGGGGGTCGGCGAGCAGTACTTC. The V call is TRBV6-6, the J call TRBJ2-7; 9 nucleotides match TRBD1. CDR3 length equals 14 residues. The ends lost 4 bases at V and 6 bases at J; junction bases unmatched: 7. Germline V gene sequence: CDR1 MNHNY, CDR2 SVGAGI (reference sequence).

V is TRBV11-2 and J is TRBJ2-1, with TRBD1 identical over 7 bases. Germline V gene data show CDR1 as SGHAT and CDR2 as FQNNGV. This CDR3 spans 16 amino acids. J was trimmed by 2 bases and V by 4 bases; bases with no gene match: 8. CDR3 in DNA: TGTGCCAGCAGCTCATTCCGGGACAGCACCTACAATGAGCAGTTCTTC. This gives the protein CASSSFRDSTYNEQFF.

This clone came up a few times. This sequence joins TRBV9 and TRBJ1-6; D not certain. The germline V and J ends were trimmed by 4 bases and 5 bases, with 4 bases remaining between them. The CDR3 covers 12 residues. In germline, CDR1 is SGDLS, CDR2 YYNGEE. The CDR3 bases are TGTGCCAGCAGCATTAATAATTCACCCCTCCACTTT. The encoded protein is CASSINNSPLHF. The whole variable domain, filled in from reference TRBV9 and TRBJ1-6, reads DSGVTQTPKHLITATGQRVTLRCSPRSGDLSVYWYQQSLDQGLQFLIQYYNGEERAKGNILERFSAQQFPDLHSELNLSSLELGDSALYFCASSINNSPLHFGNGTRLTVT.

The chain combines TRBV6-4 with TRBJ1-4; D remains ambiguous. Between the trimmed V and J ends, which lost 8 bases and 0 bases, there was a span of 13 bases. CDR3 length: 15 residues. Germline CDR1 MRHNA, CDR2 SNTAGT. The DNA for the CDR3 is TGTGCCAGCCGCGCGACACATGCAACTAATGAAAAACTGTTTTTT. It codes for CASRATHATNEKLFF.

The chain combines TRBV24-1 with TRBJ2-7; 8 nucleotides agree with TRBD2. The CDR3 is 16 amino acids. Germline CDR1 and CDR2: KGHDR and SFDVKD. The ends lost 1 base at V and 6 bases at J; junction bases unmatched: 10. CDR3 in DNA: TGTGCCACCAGTGATTTCTTAACGGGAGGGCCGGTCGAGCAGTACTTC. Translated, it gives CATSDFLTGGPVEQYF.

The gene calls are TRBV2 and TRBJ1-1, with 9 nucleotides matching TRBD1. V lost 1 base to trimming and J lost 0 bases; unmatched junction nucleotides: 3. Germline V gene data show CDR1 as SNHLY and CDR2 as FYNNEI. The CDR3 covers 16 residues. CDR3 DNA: TGTGCCAGCAGTGAAGGGACAGGGGTTCTGAACACTGAAGCTTTCTTT. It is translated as CASSEGTGVLNTEAFF.

CDR3 sequence reads: CATSDPSLGLAGDNEQFF. The CDR3 coding sequence is TGTGCCACCAGTGATCCCTCACTAGGACTAGCGGGAGACAATGAGCAGTTCTTC. J is TRBJ2-1 and V is TRBV24-1; 13 nucleotides match TRBD2. The germline V gene has CDR1 KGHDR and CDR2 SFDVKD. Trimming cost V 3 bases and J 5 bases; bases outside gene matches: 9. The CDR3 runs to 18 residues.

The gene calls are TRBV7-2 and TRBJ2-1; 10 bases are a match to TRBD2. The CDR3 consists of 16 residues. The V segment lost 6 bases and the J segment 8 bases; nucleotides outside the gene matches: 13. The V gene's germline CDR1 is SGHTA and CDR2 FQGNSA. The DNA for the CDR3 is TGTGCCAGCAGATCCGCTAGCGGGAGACGGTCCGATGAGCAGTTCTTC. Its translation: CASRSASGRRSDEQFF.

DNA for the CDR3: TGTGCCAGCAGCCGGGGGACGGGGGGGCCCCGCTCCTACGAGCAGTACTTC. Translated: CASSRGTGGPRSYEQYF. The J gene is TRBJ2-7, the V gene TRBV7-9, with 8 bases aligning to TRBD2. The germline gives CDR1 SEHNR, CDR2 FQNEAQ (reference sequence). V lost 5 bases to trimming and J lost 0 bases; unmatched junction nucleotides: 12. This CDR3 is 17 amino acids long.

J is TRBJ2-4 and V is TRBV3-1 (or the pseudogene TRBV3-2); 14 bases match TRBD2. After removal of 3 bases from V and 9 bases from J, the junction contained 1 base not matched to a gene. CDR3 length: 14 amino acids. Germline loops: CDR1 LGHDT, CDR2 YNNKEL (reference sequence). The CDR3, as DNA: TGTGCCAGCAGCCAGGGACTAGCGGGAGCCATTCAGTACTTC. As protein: CASSQGLAGAIQYF.

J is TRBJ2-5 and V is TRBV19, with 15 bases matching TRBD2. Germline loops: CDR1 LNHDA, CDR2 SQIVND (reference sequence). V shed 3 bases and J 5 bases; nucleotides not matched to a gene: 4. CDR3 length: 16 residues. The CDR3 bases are TGTGCCAGTAGTATCAAAGGGACTAGCGGGAGGGAGACCCAGTACTTC. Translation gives CASSIKGTSGRETQYF. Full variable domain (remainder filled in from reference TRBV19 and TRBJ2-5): DGGITQSPKYLFRKEGQNVTLSCEQNLNHDAMYWYRQDPGQGLRLIYYSQIVNDFQKGDIAEGYSVSREKKESFPLTVTSAQKNPTAFYLCASSIKGTSGRETQYFGPGTRLLVL.

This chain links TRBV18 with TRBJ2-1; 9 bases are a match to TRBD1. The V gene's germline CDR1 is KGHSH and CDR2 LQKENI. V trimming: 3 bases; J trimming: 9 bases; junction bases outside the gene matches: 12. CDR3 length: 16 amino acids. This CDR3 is CASSPPGQGGLGEQFF. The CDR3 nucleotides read TGTGCCAGCTCACCTCCGGGACAGGGTGGTCTAGGTGAGCAGTTCTTC.

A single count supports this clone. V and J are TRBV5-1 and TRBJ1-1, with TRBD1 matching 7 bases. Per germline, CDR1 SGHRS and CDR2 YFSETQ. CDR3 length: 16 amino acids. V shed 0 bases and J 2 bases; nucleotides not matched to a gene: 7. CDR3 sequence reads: CASSLDRGITNTEAFF. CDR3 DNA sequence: TGCGCCAGCAGCTTGGACAGGGGTATAACAAACACTGAAGCTTTCTTT.